The clone carrying this T cell receptor (beta chain) showed up just once. What it binds is not known. Germline and junction disagree at one end, which may indicate a read error. The CDR3 length is 12 residues. Germline CDR1 is SEHNR and CDR2 is FQNEAQ (reference sequence). The sample is drawn from a study of cytomegalovirus exposure and HLA in healthy donors. Across the study: HLA-typed donors contributed some 87 million unique TCRs, which were held in an early data release. Findings and caveats of the study: Presence/absence analyses assumed roughly uniform sequencing depth across donors.

It was with 60 Vbeta and 13 Jbeta primers that the PCR ran. Authors' analysis steps: An analysis performed later counted roughly 79 million unique TCR beta chains (around 10 million of them shared). TCRdb keeps only in-frame clones here, not all; method: immunoSEQ multiplex PCR. Clonal size and the V and J genes are those of that table, whereas D and trimming came from the DNA. Here the sample spans about 160,000 clones, about two thirds being singletons. Sequenced input: PBMCs. The clonotype comes from a woman aged 25 to 39 in good health and CMV-seronegative. The rearrangement uses TRBV7-9 and TRBJ1-1; D call uncertain. The CDR3 nucleotides are TGTTCCAGCAGCCCCCGGTCGTCTGAAGCTTTCTTT. Its translation: CSSSPRSSEAFF.